This T cell receptor beta chain was found in a study of PD-1 blockade in classical Hodgkin lymphoma. V lost 4 bases and J 6 bases, leaving 12 bases between the germline ends. The CDR3 sequence is 13 residues long. Germline V gene data show CDR1 as SQVTM and CDR2 as ANQGSEA. Study results and caveats: Patients starting nivolumab less than 1 year after ASCT had lower diversity and were excluded from later analyses.

About this clone itself: The antigen is not known.

Each patient's relapse followed autologous stem cell transplantation, and brentuximab vedotin exposure varied. Sequencing was performed with immunoSEQ multiplex PCR; in TCRdb, only in-frame clones are kept and a portion is missing. The sample lists tens of thousands of clones; roughly 89% were seen once. The sequence came from a human donor with classical Hodgkin lymphoma. The rearrangement joins TRBV29-1 to TRBJ2-2; D is uncertain. The sequenced sample was peripheral blood mononuclear cells (PBMCs), obtained before the second cycle of nivolumab. CDR3 nucleotide sequence: TGCAGCGTTGCAAGTGGGGTTGCCGGGGAGCTGTTTTTT. Its translation: CSVASGVAGELFF.